The text below deals with one T cell receptor (beta chain). Its antigen remains unidentified. The data derive from a study of shared clonotypes between healthy human individuals. For the study at large: Donors had three CD4 naive, three CD4 memory, two CD8 naive and one CD8 memory plate apiece. Findings of the study overall: Larger estimated richness was generally recorded for naive subsets relative to memory subsets.

The repertoire was sequenced with immunoSEQ multiplex PCR; TCRdb's copy has only in-frame clones and lacks some. Of roughly 810,000 clones in the sample, 96% are singletons; the top ten hold less than 0.3%. Germline V gene data show CDR1 as MGHRA and CDR2 as YSYEKL. This CDR3 region has 17 residues. Trimming shortened V by 1 base and J by 4 bases, and 20 bases separated the two germline ends. CD8 cells regarded as naive lacked CD45RO, were positively chosen for CCR7, and omitted terminally differentiated effector memory CD45RA+ cells. The V gene is TRBV4-1, the J gene TRBJ2-7; D not certain. The clonotype originates from a man aged 25-45 years in good health. Sequencing input: naive CD8+ T cells sorted from blood. Written as DNA, the CDR3 is TGCGCCAGCAGCCAAGTTGATGACCTCTCCGAACTTTACGAGCAGTACTTC. This sequence encodes CASSQVDDLSELYEQYF.